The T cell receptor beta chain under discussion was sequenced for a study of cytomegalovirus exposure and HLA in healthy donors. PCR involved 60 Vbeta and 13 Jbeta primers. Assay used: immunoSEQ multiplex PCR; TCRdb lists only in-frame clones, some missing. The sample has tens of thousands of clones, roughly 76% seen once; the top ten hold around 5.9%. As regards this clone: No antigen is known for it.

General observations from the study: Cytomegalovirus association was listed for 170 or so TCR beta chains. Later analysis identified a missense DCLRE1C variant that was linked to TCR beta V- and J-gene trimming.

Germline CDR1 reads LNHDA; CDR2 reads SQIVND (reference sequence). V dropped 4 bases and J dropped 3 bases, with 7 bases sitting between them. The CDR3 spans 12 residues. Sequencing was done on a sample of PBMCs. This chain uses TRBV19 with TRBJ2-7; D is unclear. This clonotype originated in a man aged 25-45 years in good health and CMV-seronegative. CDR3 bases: TGTGCCAGTAGTAGTAGTCGCTACGAGCAGTACTTC. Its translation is CASSSSRYEQYF. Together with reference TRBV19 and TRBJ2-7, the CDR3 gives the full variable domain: DGGITQSPKYLFRKEGQNVTLSCEQNLNHDAMYWYRQDPGQGLRLIYYSQIVNDFQKGDIAEGYSVSREKKESFPLTVTSAQKNPTAFYLCASSSSRYEQYFGPGTRLTVT.